This entry is about one TCR beta chain. This clonotype was picked up many times. There is no known antigen for this receptor. No quality values exist for individual bases; no much larger clone is one base distant. The TCR beta CDR3 regions were amplified from RNA transcripts. A first-round RT-PCR of the TCR CDR3 used the HTBI primer set with the Qiagen OneStep RT-PCR kit. Libraries were constructed in a second round of multiplex PCR, after which size selection and purification were carried out. Libraries were sequenced paired-end with 100 bp reads on an Illumina HiSeq2000. As for the authors' bioinformatics: SOAPnuke was used to process the raw data, throwing out any read that contained adapters or uncalled bases, had a mean Phred below 15, or lacked an exact constant-primer or identifier match. COPE v1.2.5 was used to merge high-quality paired reads, and clonotypes were defined as unique nucleotide sequences. MiTCR v1.1 was used to align clonotypes to the IMGT TRBV, TRBD and TRBJ reference segments. The analysis included only V-J combinations with a frequency above 0.0001, which together covered roughly 99% of the repertoires. The TCS score was defined as the ratio of F50 (clonal expansion) to E x V (chaos), calculated using BLOSUM62-based TCRdist between CDR3 peptides within each V-J. Welch's t-statistics and random forest reduced 450 to 600 V-J features to 10 to 15, which were used in a naive Bayes classifier (R e1071). TCRdb itself trimmed the public reads at Q25 with fastp, ran MiXCR and retained productive beta chains. All rows with the same CDR3 protein become a single entry with the most common DNA and genes. The V and J calls follow TCRdb's processing rather than the paper's. The sample includes about 600,000 distinct CDR3 sequences, with around 15% observed a single time. The ten largest account for 2.5% to 4% of the sample.

The source of the sample is a study of T cells in Graves' hyperthyroidism and ophthalmopathy (dated by TCRdb to between 2018 and 2020). About the study as a whole: Peripheral blood was collected at initial diagnosis, before any treatment. TCR V-J signatures able to tell the groups apart were searched for in a discovery cohort of approximately 95 patients, of whom roughly 42 had Graves' ophthalmopathy and 57 had stable Graves' hyperthyroidism. An independent validation cohort of 18 to 20 hyperthyroidism patients and over 15 patients who later progressed to ophthalmopathy tested prospective prediction of ophthalmopathy. The roughly 100 discovery patients were randomly split 7:3 into training and test sets. Thyroid tissue and blood T-cell repertoires from several Graves' hyperthyroidism patients were also compared in the study. After sampling, hyperthyroidism patients received methimazole starting at 30 mg daily, and ophthalmopathy patients received high-dose intravenous methylprednisolone. According to the paper, TCR Vbeta CDR3 sequencing was carried out on 135 peripheral blood samples, which came from approximately 43 ophthalmopathy, roughly 75 hyperthyroidism and some 17 progressor patients.

Ophthalmopathy patients had moderately to severely active disease, with a Clinical Activity Score of 3 or more, a NOSPECS grade of 4 or more, and a disease duration of less than 3 months. The study excluded patients with uncontrolled infections, other autoimmune diseases, pregnancy or lactation. Diagnoses were established on the basis of clinical symptoms, serum thyroxine and TRAb, thyroid ultrasound, and orbital computed tomography. Ficoll-Paque density gradient centrifugation was used to isolate PBMCs from about 9 ml of fresh peripheral blood. Total RNA was extracted with Trizol reagent, and quality was checked on an Agilent 2100 Bioanalyzer. Counted from cysteine to phenylalanine, this CDR3 has 15 amino acids. Of the read, only the CDR3 DNA is kept; its 45 bases are in frame from base 1. V was cut back by 0 bases and J by 0 bases, leaving a gap of 9 bases between them. The germline V gene (reference sequence) yields GTSNPN for CDR1 and SVGIG for CDR2.

General findings and caveats noted by the study authors: Most expanded thyroid clonotypes (frequency above 0.001) were also found in blood, which suggests that blood repertoires may mirror thyroid immune responses. Ophthalmopathy was separated from stable hyperthyroidism by a 13 V-J signature model, with just over 85% sensitivity and approximately 84% specificity obtained in cross-validation and 80%/75% obtained in testing. Sample size was not statistically predetermined, and investigators were not blinded to group allocation. In validation, the model predicted progression to ophthalmopathy with approximately 69% sensitivity and around 72% specificity, a median of 6.5 months before onset.

The sequence was collected from a woman aged 40-49 years with Graves' ophthalmopathy. The rearrangement combines TRBV30 with TRBJ2-1; the D gene is perhaps TRBD2, from 5 matching bases. Sequencing was done on a sample of blood. The DNA sequence follows: TGTGCCTGGAGTGTAGGGAGTAGCTCCTACAATGAGCAGTTCTTC. Its protein is CAWSVGSSSYNEQFF.